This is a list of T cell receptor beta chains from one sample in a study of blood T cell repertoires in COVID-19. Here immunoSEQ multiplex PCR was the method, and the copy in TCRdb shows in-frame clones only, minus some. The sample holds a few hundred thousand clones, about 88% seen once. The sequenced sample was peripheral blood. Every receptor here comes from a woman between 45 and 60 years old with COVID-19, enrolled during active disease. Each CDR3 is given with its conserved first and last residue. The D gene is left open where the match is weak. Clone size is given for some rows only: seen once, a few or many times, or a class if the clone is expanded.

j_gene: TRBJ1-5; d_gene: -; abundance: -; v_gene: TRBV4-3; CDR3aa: CASSQETANQPQHF; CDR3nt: TGCGCCAGCAGCCAAGAAACAGCTAATCAGCCCCAGCATTTT
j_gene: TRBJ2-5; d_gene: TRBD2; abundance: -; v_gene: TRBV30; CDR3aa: CAWSAGTSGVAEETQYF; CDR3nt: TGTGCCTGGAGTGCAGGGACTAGCGGGGTAGCTGAAGAGACCCAGTACTTC
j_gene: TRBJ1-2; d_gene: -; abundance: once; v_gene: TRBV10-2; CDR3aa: CASSESPLGPYGYTF; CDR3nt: TGCGCCAGCAGTGAGTCGCCCTTGGGGCCCTATGGCTACACCTTC
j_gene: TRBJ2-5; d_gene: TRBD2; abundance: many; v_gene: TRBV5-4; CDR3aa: CASSAAGGQETQYF; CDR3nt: TGTGCCAGCAGCGCCGCGGGGGGGCAAGAGACCCAGTACTTC
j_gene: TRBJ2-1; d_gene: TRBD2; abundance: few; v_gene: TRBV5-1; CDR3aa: CASSLAGRVLTNEQFF; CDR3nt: TGCGCCAGCAGCTTGGCGGGGAGGGTCCTTACAAATGAGCAGTTCTTC
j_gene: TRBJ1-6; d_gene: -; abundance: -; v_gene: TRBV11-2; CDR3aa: CASSLGRQRPLHF; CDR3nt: TGTGCCAGCAGCTTAGGCCGACAGCGACCCCTCCACTTT
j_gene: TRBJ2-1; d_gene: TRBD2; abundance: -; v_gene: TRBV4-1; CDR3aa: CASSPFTSGVHYNEQFF; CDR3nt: TGCGCCAGCAGCCCTTTTACTAGCGGGGTCCACTACAATGAGCAGTTCTTC
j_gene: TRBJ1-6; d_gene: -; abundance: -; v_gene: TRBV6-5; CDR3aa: CASSPRQGGHHF; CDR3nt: TGTGCCAGCAGTCCCCGGCAGGGAGGGCACCACTTT
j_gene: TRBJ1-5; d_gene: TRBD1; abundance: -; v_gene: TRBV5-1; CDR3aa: CASSGDREPPRAQHF; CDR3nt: TGCGCCAGCAGCGGTGACAGGGAGCCCCCCCGAGCCCAGCATTTT
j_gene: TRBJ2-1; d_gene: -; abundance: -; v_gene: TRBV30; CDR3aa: CAWSPWEAAAYNEQFF; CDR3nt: TGTGCCTGGAGCCCTTGGGAGGCAGCCGCCTACAATGAGCAGTTCTTC
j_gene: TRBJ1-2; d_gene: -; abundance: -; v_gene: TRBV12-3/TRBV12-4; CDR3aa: CASSSAHGYTF; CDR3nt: TGTGCCAGCTCCAGTGCTCATGGCTACACCTTC
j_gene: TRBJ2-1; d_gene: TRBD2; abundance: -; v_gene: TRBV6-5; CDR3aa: CASGGLVKDNEQFF; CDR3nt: TGTGCCAGCGGGGGACTAGTTAAAGACAATGAGCAGTTCTTC
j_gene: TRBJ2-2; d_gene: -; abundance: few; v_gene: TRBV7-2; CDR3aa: CASSSYRVSTGELFF; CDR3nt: TGTGCCAGCAGCTCATACAGGGTTAGCACCGGGGAGCTGTTTTTT
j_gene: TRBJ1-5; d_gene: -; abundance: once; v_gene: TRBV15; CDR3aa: CATSSDTGNQPQHF; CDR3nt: TGTGCCACCAGCAGTGATACAGGGAATCAGCCCCAGCATTTT
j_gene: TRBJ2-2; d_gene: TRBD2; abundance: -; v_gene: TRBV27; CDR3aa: CASSLLAGVNTGELFF; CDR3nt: TGTGCCAGCAGTTTACTAGCGGGGGTGAACACCGGGGAGCTGTTTTTT